The 17 T cell receptor beta chains in this list originate from one sample, sequenced in a study of T cell repertoires in cytomegalovirus infection. In TCRdb, the reads were re-called with MiXCR into one record per CDR3 protein. The table lists 290,000 or so distinct CDR3 sequences, 20% to 30% of them singletons, with approximately 13% in the top ten. Sequenced input: PBMCs. These receptors all stem from a human donor in good health (CMV status not recorded). Some clones in this sample may be carry-over from other donors' samples.

This clonotype has a count of ten or more. The chain couples TRBV10-3 to TRBJ2-1, with TRBD1 as a possible D gene (6 bases). This CDR3 has 14 amino acids. Trimming cost V 3 bases and J 6 bases, with 12 bases left between them. CDR1 and CDR2 (germline): ENHRY, SYGVKD. The CDR3 coding sequence is TGTGCCATCAGTGACCCACAGGGCTCCAATGAGCAGTTCTTC. This encodes CAISDPQGSNEQFF.

A remark on this clonotype: Since a much larger clone is just one base distant, this may be a read error. Since no conserved phenylalanine or tryptophan closes the CDR3, a read error is the likely cause. The gene calls are TRBV7-6 and TRBJ2-3; D uncertain. In germline, CDR1 is SGHVS, CDR2 FNYEAQ. The V and J ends lost 1 base and 2 bases respectively, with 13 bases between them. The CDR3 loop spans 16 amino acids. This chain's CDR3 is CASSLGPTQYTDTQYL. The CDR3 DNA reads TGTGCCAGCAGCTTAGGGCCGACCCAGTACACAGATACGCAGTATTTA.

The chain combines TRBV6-5 with TRBJ2-2, with 7 nucleotides matching TRBD1. Germline V gene lookup returns CDR1 MNHEY and CDR2 SVGAGI. V shed 6 bases and J 2 bases; nucleotides not matched to a gene: 12. The CDR3 spans 17 residues. DNA for the CDR3: TGTGCCAGCAGCCGACCTCATGGGACAGCTAACACCGGGGAGCTGTTTTTT. This codes for CASSRPHGTANTGELFF.

The chain links TRBV28 to TRBJ1-6; TRBD1 is a possible D gene (5 bases). CDR1 and CDR2 (germline): MDHEN, SYDVKM. The CDR3 length is 14 residues. The V end was cut by 5 bases, the J end by 2 bases, with 7 bases between. The CDR3: CASSPGAYNSPLHF. The DNA for the CDR3 is TGTGCCAGCAGTCCGGGGGCCTATAATTCACCCCTCCACTTT.

This clonotype was counted ten times or more. This chain joins TRBV28 and TRBJ1-1; unclear D gene. CDR3 size: 11 residues. V gave up 7 bases and J gave up 3 bases, with 6 bases separating them. Germline assignment: CDR1 MDHEN and CDR2 SYDVKM. The DNA for the CDR3 is TGTGCCAGCACCCGCGACACTGAAGCTTTCTTT. The encoded protein is CASTRDTEAFF.

This chain uses TRBV5-4 with TRBJ2-7, with 8 positions matching TRBD1. This CDR3 is built from 14 residues. Germline-derived CDR1 and CDR2 are SGHNT and YYREEE (reference sequence). V dropped 0 bases and J dropped 4; count of bases not matched to a gene: 3. CDR3 region: CASSLETGAYEQYF. For the CDR3, the DNA is TGTGCCAGCAGCTTGGAGACAGGGGCTTACGAGCAGTACTTC.

This chain links TRBV7-2 with TRBJ2-5; 8 positions match TRBD1. Germline trimming cut 10 bases from V and 7 bases from J; bases unmatched to any gene: 11. The V gene's germline CDR1 is SGHTA and CDR2 FQGNSA. The CDR3 extends over 13 amino acids. Here the CDR3 DNA reads TGTGCCACTCGCCAACAGGGGGTCGGGACCCAGTACTTC. Its protein product is CATRQQGVGTQYF.

This clonotype was detected ten times or more. The chain carries TRBV7-2 and TRBJ1-1, with unresolved D. V lost 3 bases and J lost 3, with 8 bases in between. Germline values: CDR1 SGHTA, CDR2 FQGNSA. The CDR3 spans 13 residues. In DNA form, the CDR3 reads TGTGCCAGCAGCTTGATTAGAGACACTGAAGCTTTCTTT. This gives the protein CASSLIRDTEAFF.

This clonotype was observed a few times. V gene TRBV10-3 combines with J gene TRBJ2-7; 9 positions match TRBD1. The germline CDR1 and CDR2 sequences are ENHRY and SYGVKD. The trim removed 6 bases at V and 5 bases at J, leaving 8 bases unmatched. The CDR3 spans 14 residues. The DNA for the CDR3 is TGTGCCATCAGCCGGAGGGACAGGGAGAACGAGCAGTACTTC. The encoded protein is CAISRRDRENEQYF.

This clonotype appeared many times. V usage is TRBV20-1 and J usage is TRBJ2-7; 9 bases fit TRBD2. Trimming at V came to 6 bases and at J to 1 base, leaving 7 bases not matched to a gene. Germline V CDR1 and CDR2: DFQATT, SNEGSKA (reference sequence). The CDR3 is 14 residues long. The CDR3 protein is CSATTSGVSYEQYF. The CDR3 DNA is TGCAGTGCGACGACTAGCGGAGTTTCCTACGAGCAGTACTTC.

This clonotype has at least ten counts. The chain employs TRBV7-2 and TRBJ1-5; D remains unclear. CDR3 length equals 15 residues. Germline assignment: CDR1 SGHTA and CDR2 FQGNSA. The V end lost 1 base, the J end lost 4 bases, and 11 bases lay between the germline ends. The CDR3 protein is CASSLGTSYNQPQHF. In DNA, the CDR3 is TGTGCCAGCAGCTTAGGGACCTCCTATAATCAGCCCCAGCATTTT.

The chain uses TRBV7-6 and TRBJ2-3, with 8 bases that match TRBD1. Germline V gene lookup returns CDR1 SGHVS and CDR2 FNYEAQ. Germline trimming cut 8 bases from V and 3 bases from J; bases unmatched to any gene: 13. The CDR3 consists of 16 residues. In DNA, the CDR3 is TGTGCCAGCGGCAAATCCGGACAGGGTGTAACAGATACGCAGTATTTT. Its protein product is CASGKSGQGVTDTQYF.

This clonotype has more than one count but fewer than ten. J is TRBJ2-2 and V is TRBV2, with 8 nucleotides matching TRBD1. With V trimmed by 6 bases and J by 4 bases, 7 bases remained unmatched. This CDR3 has 15 residues. From germline, CDR1 is SNHLY and CDR2 FYNNEI. The CDR3 DNA sequence: TGTGCCAGCAGGAGAGACAGGGGAAGCACCGGGGAGCTGTTTTTT. Translated, it gives CASRRDRGSTGELFF.

This chain joins TRBV7-8 and TRBJ2-1, with D perhaps matching TRBD1 (6 bases). Trimming pared 3 bases from V and 8 bases from J, leaving 23 bases between. CDR1 is SGHVS, CDR2 FQNEAQ, per germline. This CDR3 has 17 residues. In DNA, the CDR3 is TGTGCCAGCAGCTTTGATAAAGGACCCAGGGGTGGGGATGAGCAGTTCTTC. This codes for CASSFDKGPRGGDEQFF.

This clonotype was observed a few times. V and J are TRBV7-2 and TRBJ2-1, with 9 bases matching TRBD1. The CDR3 sequence is 15 residues long. The germline gives CDR1 SGHTA, CDR2 FQGNSA. J was trimmed by 4 bases and V by 6 bases; bases with no gene match: 7. As DNA, the CDR3 is TGTGCCAGCAGATTAACCGGGACAGGGTACAATGAGCAGTTCTTC. Its translation is CASRLTGTGYNEQFF. Full variable domain (rest looked up from reference TRBV7-2 and TRBJ2-1): GAGVSQSPSNKVTEKGKDVELRCDPISGHTALYWYRQSLGQGLEFLIYFQGNSAPDKSGLPSDRFSAERTGGSVSTLTIQRTQQEDSAVYLCASRLTGTGYNEQFFGPGTRLTVL.

V usage is TRBV2 and J usage is TRBJ1-1; D gene unclear. The CDR3 is 14 amino acids. From germline, CDR1 is SNHLY and CDR2 FYNNEI. The V and J ends lost 3 bases and 2 bases respectively, with 10 bases between them. The DNA for the CDR3 is TGTGCCAGCAGTGAGATCAGAGTAAACACTGAAGCTTTCTTT. Amino acids: CASSEIRVNTEAFF.

The gene calls are TRBV5-1 and TRBJ2-1, with D unclear. The germline V gene has CDR1 SGHRS and CDR2 YFSETQ. The CDR3 is 15 amino acids. The V end was cut by 2 bases, the J end by 0 bases, with 9 bases between. The CDR3 region is CASSFPRTSYNEQFF. As DNA, the CDR3 is TGCGCCAGCAGCTTTCCCCGTACCTCCTACAATGAGCAGTTCTTC. Based on the CDR3 plus reference TRBV5-1 and TRBJ2-1, the full variable domain is KAGVTQTPRYLIKTRGQQVTLSCSPISGHRSVSWYQQTPGQGLQFLFEYFSETQRNKGNFPGRFSGRQFSNSRSEMNVSTLELGDSALYLCASSFPRTSYNEQFFGPGTRLTVL.